This T cell receptor beta chain appears in the sequencing data of a study of T cells after yellow fever vaccination. The study, taken as a whole, reports: Most primary-vaccination clones reappeared after the booster (96% CD4, around 88% CD8). Overall, a small share of clonotypes was seen in both CD4 and CD8 compartments. Contaminating bulk clonotypes could be abundant in FACS-sorted repertoires.

CDR1 MNHNS and CDR2 SASEGT come from the germline V gene. V was clipped by 0 bases and J by 2 bases, with 11 bases between them. CDR3 length equals 16 residues. 5'RACE template switching added a universal primer site and UMIs to TCR cDNA. Each CDR3 protein gets one entry after TCRdb re-called the 5' RACE reads with MiXCR. In the table there are approximately 330,000 distinct CDR3 sequences, roughly 3.9% of which are singletons. As concerns this clonotype: Its antigen is currently unknown.

Sequencing used PBMCs, obtained 5 days after the yellow fever booster vaccination. The rearrangement links TRBV6-1 to TRBJ2-1, with D possibly called TRBD1 or TRBD2 (5 bases each). This receptor was identified in a man between 18 and 35 years old who received the YFV17D yellow fever vaccine. CDR3 nucleotide sequence: TGTGCCAGCAGTGAAGCGGGGACGGTCGCCTACAATGAGCAGTTCTTC. Translation: CASSEAGTVAYNEQFF.